Below, 3 T cell receptor beta chains from the same sample are listed, as sequenced in a study of blood T cells in healthy people across ages. Next came a second PCR, run for about 7 to 12 cycles, which used a sample-barcoded 5' primer along with a J-beta primer mix. One entry per CDR3 protein, called by TCRdb with MiXCR from the 5' RACE reads. The sample lists under 1,000,000 distinct CDR3 sequences, about 46% occurring once. Sequences were obtained from blood. The receptor source for this set is a man older than 75 in good health.

This clonotype has only one observation. V and J are TRBV3-1 and TRBJ2-1; perhaps TRBD1 as D (5 bases). The length of the CDR3 is 13 residues. Trimming took 8 bases from V and 4 from J, leaving 12 bases between them. Germline V gives CDR1 LGHDT, CDR2 YNNKEL (reference sequence). CDR3 protein: CASQGDSYNEQFF. The CDR3 region has the DNA TGTGCCAGCCAGGGCGACAGTTACAATGAGCAGTTCTTC.

The chain carries TRBV7-2 and TRBJ2-4; D is unclear. The ends were cut back, 1 base at V and 0 bases at J, with 10 bases in the middle. This CDR3 has 16 amino acids. Germline CDR1 reads SGHTA; CDR2 reads FQGNSA. The CDR3 region is CASSLVGLLAKNIQYF. For the CDR3, the DNA is TGTGCCAGCAGCTTAGTGGGTCTCCTAGCCAAAAACATTCAGTACTTC.

This clonotype occurred a few times. This CDR3 is CSARPHGAGRANEQFF. Written as DNA, the CDR3 is TGCAGTGCTAGGCCGCATGGGGCGGGACGCGCCAATGAGCAGTTCTTC. This chain uses TRBV20-1 with TRBJ2-1; possibly TRBD2 for D (6 bases). Per the germline V gene, CDR1 is DFQATT and CDR2 is SNEGSKA (reference sequence). This CDR3 is 16 amino acids long. The V end lost 3 bases, the J end lost 6 bases, and 21 bases lay between the germline ends.